A selection of T cell receptor beta chains follows, all from one sample in a study of T cell repertoires in cytomegalovirus infection. Each CDR3 protein gets one entry after TCRdb re-called the reads with MiXCR. The sample has hundreds of thousands of distinct CDR3 sequences; 40% to 50% are singletons. These receptors have no known antigen. The sequencing here drew on cultured PBMCs, taken from culture after CMV antigen stimulation. The receptor source for this set is a human donor in good health (CMV status not recorded). Some clones in this sample may be carry-over from other donors' samples. CDR3s include the opening cysteine and the closing phenylalanine or tryptophan.

>TRBJ2-3|TRBV6-5
CASSPDRLAGGGTDTQYF
>TRBJ2-5|TRBV18
CASSRSGRNYETQYF
>TRBJ2-7|TRBV6-2/TRBV6-3
CASRPGHQAYEQYF
>TRBJ2-1|TRBV6-2/TRBV6-3
CASSGGTGANEQFF
>TRBJ1-1|TRBV4-1
CASSQELSGPEAFF
>TRBJ2-5|TRBV7-6
CASSPGYSETQYF
>TRBJ2-1|TRBV29-1
CSAPRGGRVYNEQFF
>TRBJ1-3|TRBV5-5
CASSLVPGNTIYF
>TRBJ1-5|TRBV2
CASSEEGQGQPQHF
>TRBJ2-1|TRBV6-1
CASSEFGISNYNEQFF
>TRBJ1-1|TRBV10-3
CAISDPAGTEAFF
>TRBJ2-7|TRBV7-9
CASSPQGGSYEQYF
>TRBJ2-1|TRBV6-2/TRBV6-3
CASSLQQGVSEQFF
>TRBJ1-1|TRBV19
CASSIDRGTEAFF
>TRBJ2-7|TRBV7-9
CASSKQGTYEQYF
>TRBJ1-5|TRBV5-1
CASSLLGQPNQPQHF
>TRBJ2-2|TRBV5-1
CASSVRASTGELFF
>TRBJ2-1|TRBV2
CASKTSGGGEQFF
>TRBJ2-5|TRBV12-3/TRBV12-4
CASSPRSQETQYF
>TRBJ1-3|TRBV2
CASSERGSVNTIYF
>TRBJ2-3|TRBV7-2
CASSSRVATDTQYF
>TRBJ2-7|TRBV4-1
CASSLTSGGVYEQYF
>TRBJ2-7|TRBV7-8
CASSPGVGPVYEQYF
>TRBJ2-1|TRBV7-2
CASSYPLAGESYNEQFF
>TRBJ2-7|TRBV3-1
CASSFKPGPYDEQYF
>TRBJ2-7|TRBV7-3
CASSQTPPGGHEQYF
>TRBJ2-7|TRBV3-1
CASSHNPYEQYF
>TRBJ2-7|TRBV7-6
CASSPTTSGGSFEQYF
>TRBJ2-7|TRBV7-9
CASSLVTSGRREQYF
>TRBJ2-5|TRBV6-2/TRBV6-3
CASSYVYRGGGNF
>TRBJ2-1|TRBV4-2
CASSPWTDNEQFF
>TRBJ2-1|TRBV7-2
CASSLVRAWEQFF
>TRBJ2-1|TRBV11-3
CASSYSRDGYNEQFF
>TRBJ2-2|TRBV7-2
CASSFSQSGNTGELFF
>TRBJ2-5|TRBV7-2
CASSLQLAEQETQYF
>TRBJ2-7|TRBV6-8
CASSSIYTCGTPDSYEQYF
>TRBJ2-1|TRBV2
CASRAVVNNEQFF
>TRBJ2-5|TRBV7-2
CASSLDILAGRAETQYF
>TRBJ2-3|TRBV7-6
CASSLILEWGGTQYF
>TRBJ1-2|TRBV6-6
CASRNTVGGDGYTF
>TRBJ2-1|TRBV6-2/TRBV6-3
CASSPRISGSGDEQFF
>TRBJ2-2|TRBV12-3/TRBV12-4
CASSFIRGRTGELFF
>TRBJ2-1|TRBV12-3/TRBV12-4
CASRGTEQFF
>TRBJ1-5|TRBV4-1
CASSRLPGVGQPQHF
>TRBJ1-2|TRBV2
CASSEAQVDYGYTF
>TRBJ2-7|TRBV11-2
CASSGSDYYEQYF